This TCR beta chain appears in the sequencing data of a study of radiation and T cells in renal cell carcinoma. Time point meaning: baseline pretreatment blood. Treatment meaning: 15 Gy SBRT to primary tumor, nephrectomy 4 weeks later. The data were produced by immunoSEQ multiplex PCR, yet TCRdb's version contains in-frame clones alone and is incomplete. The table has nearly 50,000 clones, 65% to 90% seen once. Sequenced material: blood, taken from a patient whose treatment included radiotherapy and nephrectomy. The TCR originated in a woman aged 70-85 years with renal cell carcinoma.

This chain's CDR3 is CSVDGTEGTETQYF. The CDR3 DNA is TGCAGCGTTGACGGGACAGAGGGCACCGAGACCCAGTACTTC. V is TRBV29-1 and J is TRBJ2-5, with TRBD1 matching 7 bases. The J segment lost 5 bases and the V segment lost 3 bases, leaving 9 bases of the junction unmatched. The CDR3 contains 14 residues. Germline CDR1 reads SQVTM; CDR2 reads ANQGSEA.